This T cell receptor (beta chain) came from a study of blood T cell repertoires in COVID-19. Across the study: Collection of acute and convalescent COVID-19 samples took place in the United States, Italy and Spain. T cells, B-cell-depleted T cells, or PBMCs supplied cDNA or gDNA.

Two consecutive negative NP/OP PCR tests, clearance, or resolved symptoms defined Cohort 3 recovery. Deletions cut 5 bases from V and 7 bases from J, with 15 bases between. CDR3 size: 14 residues. Germline CDR1 reads SGHAT; CDR2 reads FQNNGV. TCRdb's table, derived via immunoSEQ multiplex PCR, lists solely in-frame clones and lacks some. Of around 300,000 clones in the sample, around 85% were seen once. The source of this sequence is a woman in her fifties or sixties who had recovered from COVID-19. The rearrangement links TRBV11-2 to TRBJ2-4; D gene uncertain. The specimen was PBMCs or T cells enriched from blood (not recorded which). This chain's CDR3 is CASSPDPFGNIQYF. Written as DNA, the CDR3 is TGTGCCAGCAGCCCGGATCCGTTCGGGAACATTCAGTACTTC.